Shown below are 17 T cell receptor beta chains from a single sample sequenced in a study of T cells in localized non-small cell lung cancer. Libraries were prepared by immunoSEQ multiplex PCR; TCRdb keeps only in-frame clonotypes and omits some of them. In the table there are approximately 89,000 clones, around 80% of which are singletons. Source: PBMCs, taken before any cancer treatment. Every receptor here comes from a man between 40 and 70 years old with stage II squamous cell lung carcinoma.

This chain links TRBV9 with TRBJ2-1; D unclear. The germline V gene encodes CDR1 SGDLS and CDR2 YYNGEE. The CDR3 has 13 residues. The ends were cut back, 4 bases at V and 8 bases at J, with 13 bases in the middle. In nucleotides, the CDR3 is TGTGCCAGCAGCCCCGCAGCGACCGATGAGCAGTTCTTC. Its protein is CASSPAATDEQFF.

This clone was detected once. The CDR3 DNA reads as TGTGCCAGCAGTAAAGACGGGACAGGGGGGAACTATGGCTACACCTTC. This codes for CASSKDGTGGNYGYTF. V usage is TRBV7-2 and J usage is TRBJ1-2; TRBD1 agrees at 11 bases. The CDR3 covers 16 residues. Germline lookup yields CDR1 SGHTA and CDR2 FQGNSA. Losses at the gene ends were 6 bases for V and 2 bases for J; bases not matched to a gene: 8.

The chain recombines TRBV28 with TRBJ1-6, with a weak D call TRBD1 (5 bases). V was pared by 6 bases and J by 14 bases, with 20 bases between. CDR3 length: 14 amino acids. Germline CDR1 MDHEN, CDR2 SYDVKM. The CDR3 coding sequence is TGTGCCAGCAGGGCGAGTCAGGGCAGTGTCACCCTCCACTTT. As protein: CASRASQGSVTLHF. Full variable domain (missing parts from reference TRBV28 and TRBJ1-6): DVKVTQSSRYLVKRTGEKVFLECVQDMDHENMFWYRQDPGLGLRLIYFSYDVKMKEKGDIPEGYSVSREKKERFSLILESASTNQTSMYLCASRASQGSVTLHFGNGTRLTVT.

V usage is TRBV30 and J usage is TRBJ1-5; TRBD1 might be the D (5 bases). The CDR3 is made up of 13 amino acids. V lost 1 base, J lost 3 bases, and 7 bases lay in between. CDR1 GTSNPN and CDR2 SVGIG come from the germline V gene (reference sequence). The CDR3 here is CAWSGQSNQPQHF. In DNA form, the CDR3 reads TGTGCCTGGAGTGGACAGTCCAATCAGCCCCAGCATTTT.

The rearrangement uses TRBV28 and TRBJ2-5, with TRBD1 identical over 10 bases. Losses at the gene ends were 5 bases for V and 2 bases for J; bases not matched to a gene: 8. The CDR3 sequence is 16 residues long. Germline V gene data show CDR1 as MDHEN and CDR2 as SYDVKM. The CDR3 reads CASSLQPGQGQETQYF. DNA of the CDR3: TGTGCCAGCAGTCTCCAACCGGGACAGGGGCAAGAGACCCAGTACTTC.

The V gene is TRBV5-1, the J gene TRBJ1-3; D call uncertain. Deletions cut 4 bases from V and 4 bases from J, with 9 bases between. The CDR3 runs 13 residues. Per germline, CDR1 SGHRS and CDR2 YFSETQ. This CDR3 reads CASSLFDGNTIYF. In DNA, the CDR3 is TGCGCCAGCAGCCTGTTTGACGGAAACACCATATATTTT.

The rearrangement links TRBV5-6 to TRBJ1-2; TRBD1 is a possible D gene (5 bases). This CDR3 spans 14 amino acids. Trimming stripped 3 bases from V and 3 bases from J, with 12 bases between. Germline V gene sequence: CDR1 SGHDT, CDR2 YYEEEE. CDR3 sequence (DNA): TGTGCCAGCAGCTACCAGGGAGGTGACTATGGCTACACCTTC. Translating gives CASSYQGGDYGYTF.

A note on this clone: Compared with germline, one end of the junction differs, possibly owing to a read error. The chain is built from TRBV7-7 and TRBJ2-5; D remains ambiguous. Germline loops: CDR1 SSHAT, CDR2 FNYEAQ (reference sequence). This CDR3 comprises 14 residues. The CDR3 is CASSLTGGQETQYF. The CDR3 DNA is TGTGCTAGCAGCTTAACGGGCGGCCAAGAGACCCAGTACTTC.

V gene TRBV6-6 combines with J gene TRBJ2-3, with 7 bases matching TRBD1. The germline V gene has CDR1 MNHNY and CDR2 SVGAGI (reference sequence). The V segment lost 5 bases and the J segment 2 bases; nucleotides outside the gene matches: 10. The CDR3 is made up of 16 amino acids. CDR3 protein: CASSPGTVSLTDTQYF. The CDR3 bases are TGTGCCAGCAGTCCCGGGACAGTCTCCCTCACAGATACGCAGTATTTT.

J is TRBJ2-5 and V is TRBV28; D uncertain. The CDR3 covers 13 residues. Germline V gives CDR1 MDHEN, CDR2 SYDVKM. The V end was cut by 2 bases, the J end by 2 bases, with 6 bases between. The CDR3 reads CASSLLRQETQYF. As DNA, the CDR3 is TGTGCCAGCAGTTTACTGCGACAAGAGACCCAGTACTTC.

The rearrangement uses TRBV19 and TRBJ2-3; no definite D call. The CDR3 loop spans 14 amino acids. The germline V and J ends were trimmed by 5 bases and 0 bases, with 9 bases remaining between them. Germline lookup yields CDR1 LNHDA and CDR2 SQIVND (reference sequence). The CDR3 region has the DNA TGTGCCAGTAGTTCGCTAGGTAGCACAGATACGCAGTATTTT. The encoded protein is CASSSLGSTDTQYF.

This clone was counted ten times or more. V gene TRBV7-9 combines with J gene TRBJ1-2; D is perhaps TRBD1 (5 bases). There are 12 residues in the CDR3. Trimming left V 2 bases short and J 7 bases short, with 8 bases between. Germline CDR1 and CDR2: SEHNR and FQNEAQ (reference sequence). CDR3 DNA: TGTGCCAGCAGCTTACAGGGCTCTGGCTACACCTTC. Protein: CASSLQGSGYTF.

The chain recombines TRBV19 with TRBJ2-1; 7 bases are shared with TRBD2. V trimming: 6 bases; J trimming: 0 bases; junction bases outside the gene matches: 5. This CDR3 comprises 15 residues. The germline CDR1 and CDR2 sequences are LNHDA and SQIVND (reference sequence). The CDR3 DNA sequence: TGTGCCAGTAGGGGCGGGAGTCTCTCCTACAATGAGCAGTTCTTC. This translates into CASRGGSLSYNEQFF.

The chain links TRBV11-2 to TRBJ2-7; 7 positions match TRBD1. V lost 3 bases and J lost 6; bases outside the gene matches: 8. Germline V lookup: CDR1 SGHAT, CDR2 FQNNGV. This CDR3 spans 14 amino acids. CDR3 loop: CASSFVGGAGEQYF. The DNA of the CDR3 is TGTGCCAGCAGCTTTGTAGGGGGCGCGGGCGAGCAGTACTTC. The variable domain in full, completed from reference TRBV11-2 and TRBJ2-7, reads EAGVAQSPRYKIIEKRQSVAFWCNPISGHATLYWYQQILGQGPKLLIQFQNNGVVDDSQLPKDRFSAERLKGVDSTLKIQPAKLEDSAVYLCASSFVGGAGEQYFGPGTRLTVT.

V and J are TRBV9 and TRBJ2-3; D gene uncertain. V lost 2 bases and J lost 2, with 3 bases in between. Per the germline V gene, CDR1 is SGDLS and CDR2 is YYNGEE. The CDR3 spans 12 residues. The CDR3 DNA is TGTGCCAGCAGCGTCCTCACAGATACGCAGTATTTT. Translated, it gives CASSVLTDTQYF.

The genes are TRBV6-5 and TRBJ2-7; TRBD1 might be the D (6 bases). The V end was cut by 4 bases, the J end by 1 base, with 17 bases between. This CDR3 contains 16 residues. Looked up from germline, CDR1 is MNHEY and CDR2 is SVGAGI. In DNA form, the CDR3 reads TGTGCCAGCAGTTTCAAGGGGACACCACCGTCCTACGAGCAGTACTTC. Protein: CASSFKGTPPSYEQYF.

The V and J genes are TRBV4-3 and TRBJ1-5; D perhaps matches TRBD1 (5 bases). With 1 base removed from V and 4 bases from J, the gap between germline ends came to 14 bases. The CDR3 spans 16 residues. Looked up from germline, CDR1 is LGHNA and CDR2 is YSLEER. In DNA, the CDR3 is TGCGCCAGCAGCCAAGCTTGGGGGGGTATTAATCAGCCCCAGCATTTT. It codes for CASSQAWGGINQPQHF.